A selection of T cell receptor beta chains follows, all from one sample in a study of blood T cells in healthy people across ages. Each CDR3 protein gets one entry after TCRdb re-called the 5' RACE reads with MiXCR. The table shows around 800,000 distinct CDR3 sequences, with about 46% occurring only once. The sequenced sample consisted of blood. Receptor source: an elderly man in good health. Both conserved end residues are part of each CDR3. The order of the fields is V gene, clone size, J gene, D gene, CDR3 DNA, CDR3 protein. D genes are given only for firm matches. Some rows mark clone size as missing; the rest say once, few, many or name a class of expanded clone.

>TRBV14|.|TRBJ2-1|.
TGTGCCAGCAGCCTCTTCGGGGGTGCCTACAATGAGCAGTTCTTC
CASSLFGGAYNEQFF
>TRBV4-2|.|TRBJ2-7|.
TGTGCCAGCAGCCAGGCTTTAAAGAGCGCCTACAATGAGCAGTACTTC
CASSQALKSAYNEQYF
>TRBV6-6|once|TRBJ2-4|.
TGTGCCAGCGGACGACCAAAAAACATTCAGTACTTC
CASGRPKNIQYF
>TRBV29-1|.|TRBJ2-7|.
TGCAGCGTTGCCCGGGGGCCCCTTCCGAGATACGAGCAGTACTTC
CSVARGPLPRYEQYF
>TRBV9|.|TRBJ1-5|.
TGTGCCAGCAGCGGAGGACGGAATCTTAGCAATCAGCCCCAGCATTTT
CASSGGRNLSNQPQHF
>TRBV30|.|TRBJ1-2|.
TGTGCCTGGACCTCAAACTGGGGGTTTGGCTACACCTTC
CAWTSNWGFGYTF
>TRBV7-2|.|TRBJ2-2|TRBD2
TGTGCCAGCAGCCCAGCCGGGACTAGTGTCGGGGAGCTGTTTTTT
CASSPAGTSVGELFF
>TRBV5-1|.|TRBJ2-1|.
TGCGCCAGCAGCGTTGGGAAGGGGGGTGGGACGGAGGTAAATGAGCAGTTCTTC
CASSVGKGGGTEVNEQFF
>TRBV20-1|few|TRBJ2-6|.
TGCAGTGCTACCCGATCTGGGGCCAACGTCCTGACTTTC
CSATRSGANVLTF
>TRBV2|few|TRBJ1-6|.
TGTGCCAGCAGCCTCAGGAGTTCACCCCTCCACTTT
CASSLRSSPLHF
>TRBV7-6|.|TRBJ2-7|TRBD2
TGTGCCAGCAGCTTAGAGGCTAGCGGGGGATACGAGCAGTACTTC
CASSLEASGGYEQYF
>TRBV6-5|.|TRBJ2-5|.
TGTGCCAGCAGTTACTCCCGGGAGCTACCAAAAGAGACCCAGTACTTC
CASSYSRELPKETQYF
>TRBV7-9|.|TRBJ2-1|TRBD2
TGTGCCAGCAGCTTAGCGGGACTAGTCTATGAGCAGTTCTTC
CASSLAGLVYEQFF
>TRBV12-3/TRBV12-4|.|TRBJ2-3|.
TGTGCCAGCAGACCTAACATTGATATGCAGTATTTT
CASRPNIDMQYF
>TRBV29-1|many|TRBJ2-7|.
TGCAGCGTCGAAAAGGCCGTAGGGGGGAATGTAGCGGCCGAGCAGTACTTC
CSVEKAVGGNVAAEQYF
>TRBV7-3|few|TRBJ2-3|.
TGTGCCAGCAGCTTAATGTCCACAGATACGCAGTATTTT
CASSLMSTDTQYF
>TRBV29-1|.|TRBJ2-5|TRBD2
TGCAGCGTTGCTAGGTTCGCTACTAGCGGACGAAAGGGGGAGACCCAGTACTTC
CSVARFATSGRKGETQYF
>TRBV5-1|.|TRBJ2-5|TRBD1
TGCGCCAGCACAAATCAGGGGGCTAACTTGGAGACCCAGTACTTC
CASTNQGANLETQYF
>TRBV20-1|few|TRBJ2-5|TRBD1
TGCAGTGCTAGGGGGTCATCGGGACAGAGACTTTCGAGGGAGACCCAGTACTTC
CSARGSSGQRLSRETQYF
>TRBV29-1|many|TRBJ2-3|TRBD2
TGCAGCGTTGTAATGCGGGAGGGCCCTGGCACAGATACGCAGTATTTT
CSVVMREGPGTDTQYF
>TRBV15|.|TRBJ1-2|.
TGTGCCACCAGCAGAGAGGAATCCTACACCTTC
CATSREESYTF
>TRBV10-1|.|TRBJ2-7|TRBD1
TGCGCCAGCAGTGGGGGGAAAGGGGGCATCGAGCAGTACTTC
CASSGGKGGIEQYF
>TRBV6-2/TRBV6-3|.|TRBJ2-3|TRBD1
TGTGCCAGCAGTTCTTACAGGGGTAGCACAGATACGCAGTATTTT
CASSSYRGSTDTQYF
>TRBV3-1|few|TRBJ2-5|TRBD2
TGTGCCAGCAGCCGGGCTAGCGGACAAGAGACCCAGTACTTC
CASSRASGQETQYF
>TRBV6-2/TRBV6-3|.|TRBJ2-2|TRBD2
TGTGCCAGCAGTGCGCAGACTAGCGGGTACAACACCGGGGAGCTGTTTTTT
CASSAQTSGYNTGELFF
>TRBV4-3|few|TRBJ2-1|TRBD1
TGCGCCAGCAGCCAAGACAGGGGGCGCATCAATGAGCAGTTCTTC
CASSQDRGRINEQFF
>TRBV20-1|few|TRBJ2-5|.
TGCAGTGCTAGAGATCTAAGGCGGGGCGAGGCCCAGTACTTC
CSARDLRRGEAQYF
>TRBV5-1|many|TRBJ2-1|.
TGCGCCAGCAGCTTGCAATCTTCATACAATGAGCAGTTCTTC
CASSLQSSYNEQFF
>TRBV5-1|.|TRBJ2-7|.
TGCGCCAGCAGCTTGGAGGGGGGTCCATACTACGAGCAGTACTTC
CASSLEGGPYYEQYF
>TRBV5-1|.|TRBJ2-1|TRBD2
TGCGCCAGCAGCTTGGTAACCGGGACTAGCATTCAGAATGAGCAGTTCTTC
CASSLVTGTSIQNEQFF
>TRBV7-9|.|TRBJ2-7|TRBD2
TGTGCCAGCAGCTTACAGCGGGAGGGCCGCGAGCAGTACTTC
CASSLQREGREQYF
>TRBV18|few|TRBJ2-1|.
TGTGCCAGCTCCCCAGGGCAGGGGCGATTGGGTGAGCAGTTCTTC
CASSPGQGRLGEQFF
>TRBV19|.|TRBJ2-3|.
TGTGCCAGGAGTATATTAGATACGCAGTATTTT
CARSILDTQYF
>TRBV12-3/TRBV12-4|few|TRBJ2-7|TRBD1
TGTGCCAGCAGTTTAGGGGGGACAGGGATCTACGAGCAGTACTTC
CASSLGGTGIYEQYF
>TRBV20-1|.|TRBJ1-2|.
TGCAGTGCTAGAGATTCAGACCGGGACACCTATGGCTACACCTTC
CSARDSDRDTYGYTF
>TRBV10-3|many|TRBJ2-3|.
TGTGCCATCAGAGAAAGCGGGTCCTCCACAGATACGCAGTATTTT
CAIRESGSSTDTQYF
>TRBV6-1|.|TRBJ1-2|.
TGTGCCAGCAGTGACTTCAAGGGAAACTATGGCTACACCTTC
CASSDFKGNYGYTF
>TRBV7-3|few|TRBJ2-1|TRBD2
TGTGCCAGCAGCTTTACGACTAGCCATGAGCAGTTCTTC
CASSFTTSHEQFF
>TRBV6-5|few|TRBJ2-1|.
TGTGCCAGCAGTTACGGATGGGCTAGCTTGGCCAATGAGCAGTTCTTC
CASSYGWASLANEQFF
>TRBV2|.|TRBJ2-7|.
TGTGCCAGCAGTCTGTCCCAGAGTACCTACGAGCAGTACTTC
CASSLSQSTYEQYF
>TRBV7-8|.|TRBJ2-1|TRBD2
TGTGCCAGCAGCGTCACTAGCGGGAGGGGTGAGCAGTTCTTC
CASSVTSGRGEQFF
>TRBV5-6|once|TRBJ1-5|.
TGTGCCAGCAGCTTGGGCCCGCGTTCGAATCAGCCCCAGCATTTT
CASSLGPRSNQPQHF
>TRBV27|.|TRBJ2-1|.
TGTGCCAGCAGTTTATCGAGTAGTGAGCAGTTCTTC
CASSLSSSEQFF
>TRBV7-2|.|TRBJ2-7|.
TGTGCCAGCAGCTTAGCGCCGGTGGAGGCCTACGAGCAGTACTTC
CASSLAPVEAYEQYF
>TRBV28|many|TRBJ2-7|.
TGTGCCAGCAGTTTAGGGGCGGGGTTCGACGAGCAGTACTTC
CASSLGAGFDEQYF
>TRBV10-2|.|TRBJ2-7|.
TGCGCCAGCAGTGACGGTAGACTGCCCTACGAGCAGTACTTC
CASSDGRLPYEQYF
>TRBV29-1|once|TRBJ2-1|TRBD1
TGCAGCGTTGAAGGGGATCAGGGGGCTTACAATGAGCAGTTCTTC
CSVEGDQGAYNEQFF
>TRBV6-5|.|TRBJ1-4|TRBD1
TGTGCCAGCAGAGATCGGACAGGGTCTGGGGAAAAACTGTTTTTT
CASRDRTGSGEKLFF
>TRBV24-1|.|TRBJ2-1|TRBD2
TGTGCCACCAGCGGATCCATAGCGGGACACAATGAGCAGTTCTTC
CATSGSIAGHNEQFF
>TRBV7-2|few|TRBJ2-1|TRBD2
TGTGCCAGCAGCCCATCGCTAGCGGGAACGTACAATGAGCAGTTCTTC
CASSPSLAGTYNEQFF
>TRBV29-1|few|TRBJ2-7|.
TGCAGCGTTGAAGAGGGGACCTACGAGCAGTACTTC
CSVEEGTYEQYF
>TRBV2|once|TRBJ2-7|TRBD2
TGTGCCAGCAGTGATCTAGCGGGGGAACCCTACGAGCAGTACTTC
CASSDLAGEPYEQYF
>TRBV6-6|once|TRBJ2-5|.
TGTGCCAGCACTCCTACATCGGCACAAGAGACCCAGTACTTC
CASTPTSAQETQYF
>TRBV20-1|.|TRBJ1-5|.
TGCAGTGCTAGGCGGGGGAGCAATCAGCCCCAGCATTTT
CSARRGSNQPQHF
>TRBV5-1|few|TRBJ2-1|TRBD2
TGCGCCAGCCTAGATACTAGCGGTGGGTGGAATGAGCAGTTCTTC
CASLDTSGGWNEQFF
>TRBV19|.|TRBJ2-1|TRBD2
TGTGCCAGTAGTATAACTAGCGGGGGTGCAACCTACAATGAGCAGTTCTTC
CASSITSGGATYNEQFF
>TRBV7-6|.|TRBJ2-1|.
TGTGTCAGCAGCTCCCCGGGACCAAATTACAATGAGCAGTTCTTC
CVSSSPGPNYNEQFF
>TRBV5-1|.|TRBJ1-3|TRBD1
TGCGCCAGCAGCTCAACGCACACGACCCAGGGGGCAGACACCATATATTTT
CASSSTHTTQGADTIYF
>TRBV7-2|.|TRBJ2-5|TRBD2
TGTGCCAGCAGCTTAGAGGTTTGGACTAGCGGGAAGAAGAAGACCCAGTACTTC
CASSLEVWTSGKKKTQYF
>TRBV12-3/TRBV12-4|.|TRBJ2-7|.
TGTGCCAGCAGTGCACAGGGGACGGGACTGGTCTCCTACGAGCAGTACTTC
CASSAQGTGLVSYEQYF